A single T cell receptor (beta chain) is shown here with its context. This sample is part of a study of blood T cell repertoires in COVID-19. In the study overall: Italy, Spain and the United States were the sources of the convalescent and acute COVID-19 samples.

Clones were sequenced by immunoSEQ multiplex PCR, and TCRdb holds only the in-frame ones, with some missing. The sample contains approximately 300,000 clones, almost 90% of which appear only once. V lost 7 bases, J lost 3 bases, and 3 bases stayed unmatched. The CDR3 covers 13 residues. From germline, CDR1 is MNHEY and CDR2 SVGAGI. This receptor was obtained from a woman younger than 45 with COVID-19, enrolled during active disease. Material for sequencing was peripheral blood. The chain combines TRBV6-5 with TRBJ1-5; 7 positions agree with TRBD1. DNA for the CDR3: TGTGCCAGCATGGGACAGTACAATCAGCCCCAGCATTTT. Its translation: CASMGQYNQPQHF.